This TCR beta chain was recorded in a study of cytomegalovirus exposure and HLA in healthy donors. Overall study findings and caveats: The classifier reportedly diagnosed cytomegalovirus status with high specificity and sensitivity. The availability of immune exposure information extended only to CMV serostatus. Most of the CMV-associated TCR beta chains (in a later analysis) appeared to be HLA-restricted.

On this clone: Antigen: not known.

Germline CDR1 is SGHDN and CDR2 is FVKESK. The CDR3 is 14 residues long. J gave up 4 bases and V 4 bases, and 5 bases lay outside the gene matches. The PCR had 60 Vbeta and 13 Jbeta primers. Profiled with immunoSEQ multiplex PCR; TCRdb holds only in-frame clones, not every one. Among 310,000 or so clones, around 90% were seen once, and the ten largest hold more than 2%. Source material: PBMCs. The TCR sequence derives from a woman younger than 35 in good health and CMV-seronegative. The J gene is TRBJ2-5, the V gene TRBV14; 8 nucleotides match TRBD2. CDR3 sequence (DNA): TGTGCCAGCAGCCTAGCGGGGCGTCTAGAGACCCAGTACTTC. Its translation: CASSLAGRLETQYF.